This T cell receptor beta chain was profiled in a study of cytomegalovirus exposure and HLA in healthy donors. This clone has a handful of counts. CDR3 length: 15 residues. Per the germline V gene, CDR1 is SGHTA and CDR2 is FQGTGA. Unmatched junction bases numbered 5, after V lost 1 base and J lost 4 bases. It was with 60 Vbeta and 13 Jbeta primers that the PCR ran. TCRdb keeps only in-frame clones here, not all; method: immunoSEQ multiplex PCR. The sample lists around 40,000 clones; about three quarters were seen once. Sample: PBMCs. V is TRBV7-3 and J is TRBJ2-5; TRBD2 agrees at 8 bases. This TCR came from a woman under 40 in good health and CMV-seronegative. CDR3: CASSLNGRATETQYF. In nucleotides, the CDR3 is TGTGCCAGCAGCTTAAACGGGAGGGCCACAGAGACCCAGTACTTC.